The 15 T cell receptor beta chains listed next were all sequenced from one sample in a study of T cell responses to AZD1222 COVID-19 vaccine (dated by TCRdb to the early 2020s). The intended sense of this specimen's time point label: baseline before first vaccination. The protocol used for the library was the immunoSEQ multiplex PCR assay. TCRdb mirrors the immuneACCESS table, restricted to in-frame sequences. Some clones are absent from its copies; in checked studies, under half trace to an unresolved V gene, and the reason for the others is unknown. A total of 100,000 or so clones appear in this sample, around 90% of them only once. In total, the top ten clones hold less than 3.5% of the sample. This specimen was peripheral blood, taken on day 0 of AZD1222 vaccination. The source is an adult in good health.

The rearrangement uses TRBV10-3 and TRBJ2-3, with 9 nucleotides matching TRBD2. Germline CDR1 reads ENHRY; CDR2 reads SYGVKD. V was pared by 0 bases and J by 3 bases, with 16 bases of the junction left unmatched. The CDR3 length is 20 residues. The CDR3 loop is CAISESRGLQRGAGTDTQYF. CDR3 nucleotides: TGTGCCATCAGTGAGTCGAGGGGGCTGCAGCGGGGGGCAGGGACAGATACGCAGTATTTT.

This clone was seen a few times. V is TRBV11-2 and J is TRBJ2-7; D ambiguous. The CDR3 runs 14 residues. V shed 2 bases and J shed 1 base, with 9 bases lying between them. Germline loops: CDR1 SGHAT, CDR2 FQNNGV. The DNA for the CDR3 is TGTGCCAGCAGCTTATTACAGAAGTCCTACGAGCAGTACGTC. Translated: CASSLLQKSYEQYV.

V is TRBV30 and J is TRBJ2-5; 8 nucleotides agree with TRBD2. Germline V gives CDR1 GTSNPN, CDR2 SVGIG (reference sequence). The length of the CDR3 is 13 residues. V was pared by 0 bases and J by 6 bases, with 3 bases of the junction left unmatched. The CDR3 loop is CAWSVSGGQTQYF. CDR3 in DNA: TGTGCCTGGAGTGTAAGCGGGGGACAGACCCAGTACTTC.

This clone showed up just a few times. The V and J genes are TRBV3-1 (or the pseudogene TRBV3-2) and TRBJ2-7, with D unclear. Germline V gene sequence: CDR1 LGHDT, CDR2 YNNKEL (reference sequence). Between the trimmed V and J ends, which lost 1 base and 4 bases, there was a span of 17 bases. The CDR3 length is 16 residues. CDR3 region: CASSQVGCRHLYEQYV. The DNA for the CDR3 is TGTGCCAGCAGCCAAGTGGGGTGTCGGCACCTTTACGAGCAGTACGTC.

This rearrangement joins TRBV5-4 to TRBJ1-4; D possibly corresponds to TRBD1 (5 bases). The length of the CDR3 is 17 residues. Between the trimmed V and J ends, which lost 3 bases and 7 bases, there was a span of 22 bases. In germline, CDR1 is SGHNT, CDR2 YYREEE (reference sequence). The CDR3, as DNA: TGTGCCAGCAGCTCGATGGCTCATGGGGGTAGGGGTGAAAAACTGTTTTTT. Its protein is CASSSMAHGGRGEKLFF.

This clone was recorded only once. V gene TRBV11-2 combines with J gene TRBJ2-1, with 10 bases matching TRBD2. The V gene end was trimmed by 6 bases and the J gene end by 4 bases; junction bases not matched to a gene: 9. CDR1 is SGHAT, CDR2 FQNNGV, per germline. CDR3 length: 16 amino acids. The CDR3 reads CASRPGLAVSYNEQFF. DNA of the CDR3: TGTGCCAGCAGACCCGGACTAGCGGTGAGTTACAATGAGCAGTTCTTC.

The chain carries TRBV5-4 and TRBJ2-1; D is perhaps TRBD1 or TRBD2 (6 bases each). The CDR3 runs to 12 residues. Per the germline V gene, CDR1 is SGHNT and CDR2 is YYREEE (reference sequence). Trimming removed 4 bases from V and 7 bases from J, with 9 bases in between. CDR3 sequence: CASSAGQNEQFF. DNA for the CDR3: TGTGCCAGCAGCGCGGGACAAAATGAGCAGTTCTTC. The whole variable domain, filled in from reference TRBV5-4 and TRBJ2-1, reads ETGVTQSPTHLIKTRGQQVTLRCSSQSGHNTVSWYQQALGQGPQFIFQYYREEENGRGNFPPRFSGLQFPNYSSELNVNALELDDSALYLCASSAGQNEQFFGPGTRLTVL.

V and J are TRBV19 and TRBJ2-3, with D tentatively TRBD2 (5 bases). The V end was cut by 0 bases, the J end by 5 bases, with 21 bases between. Germline V CDR1 and CDR2: LNHDA, SQIVND (reference sequence). The CDR3 has 18 amino acids. The CDR3 is CASSIDPGRGPAGDTQYF. CDR3 DNA sequence: TGTGCCAGTAGTATAGATCCTGGCCGCGGCCCCGCGGGAGATACGCAGTATTTT.

The rearrangement uses TRBV6-2 or TRBV6-3 and TRBJ2-7; D gene unclear. Between the trimmed V and J ends, which lost 6 bases and 3 bases, there was a span of 12 bases. The CDR3 sequence is 13 residues long. Germline-derived CDR1 and CDR2 are MNHEY and SVGEGT. The CDR3 spells CASRYDEGYEQYF. CDR3 nucleotides: TGTGCCAGCAGGTACGATGAAGGCTACGAGCAGTACTTC.

CDR3 amino acids: CASSLDQTGGGEKLFF. In nucleotides, the CDR3 is TGTGCCAGCAGCTTAGATCAGACAGGCGGGGGTGAAAAACTGTTTTTT. The chain links TRBV11-2 to TRBJ1-4, with a tentative D call TRBD1 (6 bases). This CDR3 spans 16 amino acids. The germline V and J ends were trimmed by 0 bases and 7 bases, with 15 bases remaining between them. Per germline, CDR1 SGHAT and CDR2 FQNNGV.

The V gene is TRBV6-1, the J gene TRBJ2-7; 7 positions match TRBD2. Trimming cost V 1 base and J 11 bases; bases outside gene matches: 5. Germline V gene lookup returns CDR1 MNHNS and CDR2 SASEGT. This CDR3 is built from 12 residues. The chain's CDR3 is CASSEGGSREYV. The CDR3 nucleotides are TGTGCCAGCAGTGAAGGCGGGAGTCGGGAGTACGTC.

V usage is TRBV7-2 and J usage is TRBJ2-5; 10 bases align to TRBD2. The CDR3 has 16 amino acids. Germline loops: CDR1 SGHTA, CDR2 FQGNSA. The V segment lost 5 bases and the J segment 5 bases; nucleotides outside the gene matches: 11. Here the CDR3 reads CASSPSGRALRETQYF. CDR3 nucleotide sequence: TGTGCCAGCAGCCCAAGCGGGAGGGCCCTCAGGGAGACCCAGTACTTC.

This rearrangement joins TRBV19 to TRBJ2-5; 8 nucleotides align to TRBD2. Looked up from germline, CDR1 is LNHDA and CDR2 is SQIVND (reference sequence). V was clipped by 4 bases and J by 2 bases; unmatched bases: 6. CDR3 length: 15 residues. The CDR3 DNA reads TGTGCCAGTAGTACGTTAGCGGGGCAGCAAGAGACCCAGTACTTC. Translated: CASSTLAGQQETQYF. The whole variable domain, filled in from reference TRBV19 and TRBJ2-5, reads DGGITQSPKYLFRKEGQNVTLSCEQNLNHDAMYWYRQDPGQGLRLIYYSQIVNDFQKGDIAEGYSVSREKKESFPLTVTSAQKNPTAFYLCASSTLAGQQETQYFGPGTRLLVL.

The chain couples TRBV6-6 to TRBJ2-1; weak D call: TRBD2 (6 bases). The CDR3 length is 17 residues. Trimming removed 6 bases at V and 6 bases at J, with 24 bases between. The germline CDR1 and CDR2 sequences are MNHNY and SVGAGI (reference sequence). The DNA for the CDR3 is TGTGCCAGCAGCCGAGAAAGTCGAGCGGGCGCGTTCAATGAGCAGTTCTTC. It codes for CASSRESRAGAFNEQFF.

The DNA for the CDR3 is TGTGCTAGTGGTTTATCAGCCGGAAACACCATATATTTT. Its protein is CASGLSAGNTIYF. The V gene is TRBV12-5, the J gene TRBJ1-3; D call uncertain. Germline values: CDR1 LGHNT, CDR2 FRNRAP. The CDR3 extends over 13 amino acids. The ends were cut back, 3 bases at V and 4 bases at J, with 7 bases in the middle.